The source of this TCR beta chain is a study of T cells in Graves' hyperthyroidism and ophthalmopathy. The study's findings and limits: Blood also held most thyroid clonotypes expanded beyond 0.001. The model identified upcoming ophthalmopathy a median about 7.1 months ahead of onset.

On the basis of clinical symptoms, serum thyroxine and TRAb, thyroid ultrasound and orbital computed tomography, diagnoses were made. This clonotype was found once. Its target is unknown. A much larger clone sits a single nucleotide away, making a read error possible. CDR1 and CDR2 from the germline V gene are MNHNS and SASEGT. The CDR3 loop spans 14 amino acids. V shed 4 bases, J shed 4 bases, and the junction held 2 bases outside the gene matches. TCR beta CDR3 region amplification was performed from RNA transcripts. When the TCR CDR3 underwent first-round RT-PCR, the HTBI primer set was used. One entry per CDR3 protein, called by TCRdb with MiXCR from the multiplex PCR reads. The data hold around 300,000 distinct CDR3 sequences, with roughly 15% observed a single time.

This clonotype was obtained from a woman between 40 and 55 years old with Graves' hyperthyroidism. Sequenced material: blood. The chain joins TRBV6-1 to TRBJ2-3; TRBD2 matches at 10 bases. This chain's CDR3 is CASSVAGGADTQYF. CDR3 nucleotides: TGTGCCAGCAGTGTAGCGGGGGGCGCAGATACGCAGTATTTT.